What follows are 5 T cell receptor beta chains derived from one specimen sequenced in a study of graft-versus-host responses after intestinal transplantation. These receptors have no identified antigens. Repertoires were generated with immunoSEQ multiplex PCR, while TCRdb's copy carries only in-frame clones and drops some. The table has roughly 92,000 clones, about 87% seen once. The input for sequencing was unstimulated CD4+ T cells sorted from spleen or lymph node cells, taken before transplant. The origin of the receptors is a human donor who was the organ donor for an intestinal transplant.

The CDR3 DNA follows: TGTGCCAGCAGTGGGGCCCGGCAAAAGGAGCAGTTCTTC. It is translated as CASSGARQKEQFF. J is TRBJ2-1 and V is TRBV28, with D perhaps TRBD1 (5 bases). Germline V gene sequence: CDR1 MDHEN, CDR2 SYDVKM. This CDR3 is built from 13 residues. Trimming cost V 5 bases and J 10 bases, with 15 bases left between them.

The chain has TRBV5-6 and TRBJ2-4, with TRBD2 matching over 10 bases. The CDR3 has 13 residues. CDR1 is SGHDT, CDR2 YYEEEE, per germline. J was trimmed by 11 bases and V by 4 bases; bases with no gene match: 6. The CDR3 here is CASSPLGLAVQYF. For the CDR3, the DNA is TGTGCCAGCAGCCCGCTCGGACTAGCGGTTCAGTACTTC.

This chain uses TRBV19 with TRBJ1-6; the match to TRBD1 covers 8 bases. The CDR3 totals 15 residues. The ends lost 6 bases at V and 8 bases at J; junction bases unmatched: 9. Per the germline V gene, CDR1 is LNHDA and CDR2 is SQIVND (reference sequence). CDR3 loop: CASRNRQGRDSPLHF. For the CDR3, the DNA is TGTGCCAGTAGAAACCGACAGGGGCGGGATTCACCCCTCCACTTT.

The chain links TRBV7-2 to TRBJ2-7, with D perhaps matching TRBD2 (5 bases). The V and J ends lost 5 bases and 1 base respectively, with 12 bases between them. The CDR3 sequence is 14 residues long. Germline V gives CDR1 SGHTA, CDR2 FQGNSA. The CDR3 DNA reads TGTGCCAGCAGCCAAAGTCGGGGTTCCTACGAGCAGTACTTC. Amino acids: CASSQSRGSYEQYF.

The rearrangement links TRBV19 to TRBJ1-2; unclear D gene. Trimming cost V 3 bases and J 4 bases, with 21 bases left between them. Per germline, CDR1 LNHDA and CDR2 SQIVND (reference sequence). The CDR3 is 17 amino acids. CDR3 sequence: CASSIVGQRRPLYGYTF. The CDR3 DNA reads TGTGCCAGTAGTATCGTCGGTCAGCGCCGTCCCCTCTATGGCTACACCTTC.